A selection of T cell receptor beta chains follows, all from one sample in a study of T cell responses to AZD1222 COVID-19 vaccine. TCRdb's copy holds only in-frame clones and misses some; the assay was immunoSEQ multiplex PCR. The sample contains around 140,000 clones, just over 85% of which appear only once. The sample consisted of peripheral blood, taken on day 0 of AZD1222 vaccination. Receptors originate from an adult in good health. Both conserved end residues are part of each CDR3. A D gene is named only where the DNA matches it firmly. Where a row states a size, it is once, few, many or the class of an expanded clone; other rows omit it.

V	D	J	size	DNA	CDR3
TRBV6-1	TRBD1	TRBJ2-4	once	TGTGCCAGCAGTGAAGGGCAGGGGGCCTTTTTAAGAAACATTCAGTACTTC	CASSEGQGAFLRNIQYF
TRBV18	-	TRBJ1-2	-	TGTGCCAGCTCACCGGGAGCGTCTTCTAACTATGGCTACACCTTC	CASSPGASSNYGYTF
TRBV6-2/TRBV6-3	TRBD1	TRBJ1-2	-	TGTGCCAGCAGCGTACCGGGACAGGGACACTATGGCTACACCTTC	CASSVPGQGHYGYTF
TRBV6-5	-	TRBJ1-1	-	TGTGCCAGCAGTTACAATCGGCAGAACACTGAAGCTTTCTTT	CASSYNRQNTEAFF
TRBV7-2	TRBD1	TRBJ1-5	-	TGTGCCAGCAGCTCGACAGGGTCCAATCAGCCCCAGCATTTT	CASSSTGSNQPQHF
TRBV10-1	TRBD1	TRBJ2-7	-	TGCGCCAGCAGTGCTTCGCAACAGGGGGCTGGGAATGGGCAGTACTTC	CASSASQQGAGNGQYF
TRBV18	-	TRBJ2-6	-	TGTGCCAGCTCACCACTGGACGATTCTGGGGCCAACGTCCTGACTTTC	CASSPLDDSGANVLTF
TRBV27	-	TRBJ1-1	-	TGTGCCAGCAGTTTAGACAGATATAACACTGAAGCTTTCTTT	CASSLDRYNTEAFF
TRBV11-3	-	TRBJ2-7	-	TGTGCCAGCAGCTTAGGGGTTTCCCCCTACGAGCAGTACTTC	CASSLGVSPYEQYF
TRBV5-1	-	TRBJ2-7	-	TGCGCCAGCAGCTTGGCCAGGGGGGCAAAGCAGTACTTC	CASSLARGAKQYF
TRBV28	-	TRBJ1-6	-	TGTGCCAGCAGGGTCTTAGATTCACCCCTCCACTTT	CASRVLDSPLHF
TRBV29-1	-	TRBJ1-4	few	TGCAGCGTTGGATTTTCGGGTGAAAAACTGTTTTTT	CSVGFSGEKLFF
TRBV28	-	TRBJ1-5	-	TGTGCCAGCTGGACAGGCAATCAGCCCCAGCATTTT	CASWTGNQPQHF
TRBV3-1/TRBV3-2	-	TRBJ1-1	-	TGTGCCAGCAGCCAAGATTACCAACTTGAAGCTTTCTTT	CASSQDYQLEAFF
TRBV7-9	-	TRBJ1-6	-	TGTGCCAGCAGCTTAATGGGGGAATCACCCCTCCACTTT	CASSLMGESPLHF
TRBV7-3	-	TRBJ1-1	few	TGTGCCAGCAGCTTAACCCATTTTGGGGGCACTGAAGCTTTCTTT	CASSLTHFGGTEAFF
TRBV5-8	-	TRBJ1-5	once	TGTGCCAGCAGCCCCGATACTAAGGACAATCAGCCCCAGCATTTT	CASSPDTKDNQPQHF